This T cell receptor (beta chain) is from a study of cytomegalovirus exposure and HLA in healthy donors. Repertoires were generated with immunoSEQ multiplex PCR, while TCRdb's copy carries only in-frame clones and drops some. The sample holds fewer than 120,000 clones, approximately 90% seen once. Overall study findings and caveats: Overall, around 150 TCR beta chains were annotated as cytomegalovirus-associated.

Notes on this clone: What it binds is unknown.

V was pared by 6 bases and J by 3 bases, with 7 bases of the junction left unmatched. The length of the CDR3 is 15 residues. Germline CDR1 SNHLY, CDR2 FYNNEI. This chain links TRBV2 with TRBJ1-2; 10 bases are shared with TRBD1. Sequencing input: PBMCs. This sequence was found in a woman aged 18-29 years in good health and CMV-seronegative. CDR3: CASSRTGTGDYGYTF. In DNA, the CDR3 is TGTGCCAGCAGCCGCACCGGGACAGGGGACTATGGCTACACCTTC.